The 27 T cell receptor beta chains given below trace back to one sample, sequenced in a study of cytomegalovirus exposure and HLA in healthy donors. 60 Vbeta and 13 Jbeta primers were used in PCR. Assay used: immunoSEQ multiplex PCR; TCRdb lists only in-frame clones, some missing. The table records 200,000 to 250,000 clones, roughly four fifths of them present only once. Sequencing was performed on PBMCs. All receptors derive from a woman aged 55-69 years in good health and CMV-seropositive.

The chain uses TRBV7-2 and TRBJ2-7; a weak D match, TRBD2 (6 bases). The CDR3 totals 15 residues. The germline gives CDR1 SGHTA, CDR2 FQGNSA. V lost 1 base and J lost 3, with 13 bases in between. The CDR3 coding sequence is TGTGCCAGCAGCTTAGGAGGGACTCGTTACTACGAGCAGTACTTC. It is translated as CASSLGGTRYYEQYF.

This chain joins TRBV5-1 and TRBJ2-1; TRBD2 is a possible D gene (5 bases). Germline V CDR1 and CDR2: SGHRS, YFSETQ. There are 16 residues in the CDR3. V was pared by 4 bases and J by 2 bases, with 16 bases between. The CDR3 here is CASSRRATGTYNEQFF. The CDR3 nucleotides are TGCGCCAGCAGCCGAAGAGCAACGGGAACCTACAATGAGCAGTTCTTC.

This clone was counted between two and nine times. The chain joins TRBV2 to TRBJ1-2; 7 bases map to TRBD1. This CDR3 comprises 16 residues. The V gene end was trimmed by 5 bases and the J gene end by 2 bases; junction bases not matched to a gene: 11. Germline loops: CDR1 SNHLY, CDR2 FYNNEI. CDR3 bases: TGTGCCAGCAGTCCCGACAGGGATTTATCGAACTATGGCTACACCTTC. Translated: CASSPDRDLSNYGYTF.

This chain links TRBV7-8 with TRBJ2-5; 7 bases line up with TRBD2. The end of the DNA aligns better with TRBJ2-7, so the J call may be wrong. Germline V gene sequence: CDR1 SGHVS, CDR2 FQNEAQ. The CDR3 runs 14 residues. For the CDR3, the DNA is TGTGCCAGCAGCTTAGATGAGGGAGGGTCCGAGCAGTACTTC. It encodes CASSLDEGGSEQYF.

The chain has TRBV19 and TRBJ2-7, with 9 bases that match TRBD1. The germline V gene has CDR1 LNHDA and CDR2 SQIVND (reference sequence). Losses at the gene ends were 5 bases for V and 3 bases for J; bases not matched to a gene: 5. The CDR3 is 14 residues long. CDR3 bases: TGTGCCAGTAGTGCGACAGGGGGTAGCTACGAGCAGTACTTC. Encoded protein: CASSATGGSYEQYF.

This chain connects TRBV25-1 to TRBJ2-7, with D unresolved. Germline CDR1 is MGHDK and CDR2 is SYGVNS. The CDR3 is made up of 10 amino acids. The CDR3 sequence is CVVIVYEQYF. The CDR3 nucleotides are TGTGTCGTTATAGTCTACGAGCAGTACTTC.

The genes are TRBV5-1 and TRBJ2-2; 7 bases agree with TRBD2. Germline CDR1 reads SGHRS; CDR2 reads YFSETQ. This CDR3 contains 14 residues. Trimming at V came to 5 bases and at J to 0 bases, leaving 1 base not matched to a gene. The CDR3 DNA is TGCGCCAGCAGAGGACTAGCGAACACCGGGGAGCTGTTTTTT. Its protein product is CASRGLANTGELFF.

The chain uses TRBV19 and TRBJ1-3; no firm D call. Germline values: CDR1 LNHDA, CDR2 SQIVND (reference sequence). Trimming took off 4 bases at V and 4 bases at J, with 8 bases between the two ends. CDR3 length: 13 amino acids. CDR3 in amino acids: CASSTQQGNTIYF. In nucleotides, the CDR3 is TGTGCCAGTAGTACTCAACAGGGAAACACCATATATTTT. The full variable domain, its missing parts supplied by reference TRBV19 and TRBJ1-3, is DGGITQSPKYLFRKEGQNVTLSCEQNLNHDAMYWYRQDPGQGLRLIYYSQIVNDFQKGDIAEGYSVSREKKESFPLTVTSAQKNPTAFYLCASSTQQGNTIYFGEGSWLTVV.

The V gene is TRBV5-1, the J gene TRBJ2-7, with TRBD1 matching 7 bases. CDR3 length: 16 residues. Germline V gives CDR1 SGHRS, CDR2 YFSETQ. The V gene end was trimmed by 4 bases and the J gene end by 1 base; junction bases not matched to a gene: 11. The CDR3 nucleotides are TGCGCCAGCAGCCCCCCTACAGGGGTTTTTTCCTACGAGCAGTACTTC. Translating it yields CASSPPTGVFSYEQYF.

The chain uses TRBV13 and TRBJ2-1; tentatively, D is TRBD2 (6 bases). The CDR3 has 20 amino acids. The germline V and J ends were trimmed by 4 bases and 4 bases, with 29 bases remaining between them. Germline values: CDR1 PRHDT, CDR2 FYEKMQ (reference sequence). The CDR3 loop reads CASSYIGSGSTGRLYNEQFF. Here the CDR3 DNA reads TGTGCCAGCAGCTACATAGGTAGCGGCTCAACCGGAAGATTATACAATGAGCAGTTCTTC.

V and J are TRBV9 and TRBJ2-1, with D possibly TRBD2 on 6 matching bases. This CDR3 is 16 amino acids long. V was cut by 4 bases and J by 1 base, with 15 bases left in between. Germline V CDR1 and CDR2: SGDLS, YYNGEE. CDR3 DNA: TGTGCCAGCAGCTTAGCTAGCGCCCCGTCCTACAATGAGCAGTTCTTC. Translating gives CASSLASAPSYNEQFF.

The chain links TRBV6-5 to TRBJ1-1, with D perhaps TRBD1 (6 bases). Trimming removed 2 bases from V and 4 bases from J, with 14 bases in between. The CDR3 consists of 15 residues. CDR1 is MNHEY, CDR2 SVGAGI, per germline. CDR3 bases: TGTGCCAGCAGTTACGGAACAGGGTGGGGCACTGAAGCTTTCTTT. Its protein product is CASSYGTGWGTEAFF.

The J gene is TRBJ2-1, the V gene TRBV19; possible D gene TRBD1, 6 bases. This CDR3 spans 15 amino acids. V was clipped by 5 bases and J by 0 bases, with 11 bases between them. Germline assignment: CDR1 LNHDA and CDR2 SQIVND (reference sequence). The CDR3 sequence is CASSSDRDSYNEQFF. CDR3 in DNA: TGTGCCAGTAGTTCGGACAGAGACTCCTACAATGAGCAGTTCTTC.

The chain has TRBV19 and TRBJ1-1, with no clear D. The CDR3 runs 13 residues. The germline V gene encodes CDR1 LNHDA and CDR2 SQIVND (reference sequence). Trimming pared 8 bases from V and 1 base from J, leaving 11 bases between. The CDR3: CASGPPENTEAFF. The DNA of the CDR3 is TGTGCCAGTGGCCCCCCCGAGAACACTGAAGCTTTCTTT.

The chain is built from TRBV7-3 and TRBJ2-5; 9 nucleotides match TRBD2. The V gene end was trimmed by 1 base and the J gene end by 5 bases; junction bases not matched to a gene: 20. This CDR3 spans 20 amino acids. Germline CDR1 SGHTA, CDR2 FQGTGA. CDR3 residues: CASSLRAVSGSGPPGETQYF. CDR3 sequence (DNA): TGTGCCAGCAGCTTAAGGGCCGTTAGCGGGAGTGGCCCCCCCGGGGAGACCCAGTACTTC.

The chain is built from TRBV11-2 and TRBJ1-1; D possibly corresponds to TRBD1 (5 bases). Germline V gene sequence: CDR1 SGHAT, CDR2 FQNNGV. V lost 3 bases and J lost 6, with 14 bases in between. This CDR3 has 14 amino acids. The DNA of the CDR3 is TGTGCCAGCAGCTTGACAGTTACAACAGCTGAAGCTTTCTTT. It translates to CASSLTVTTAEAFF.

The rearrangement joins TRBV19 to TRBJ2-1; 13 nucleotides align to TRBD2. The CDR3 spans 16 residues. Germline V gene lookup returns CDR1 LNHDA and CDR2 SQIVND (reference sequence). The V segment lost 1 base and the J segment 7 bases; nucleotides outside the gene matches: 4. This chain's CDR3 is CASSIGLAGGKNEQFF. CDR3 DNA: TGTGCCAGTAGTATAGGACTAGCGGGAGGTAAAAATGAGCAGTTCTTC. Filled out from reference TRBV19 and TRBJ2-1, the complete variable domain reads DGGITQSPKYLFRKEGQNVTLSCEQNLNHDAMYWYRQDPGQGLRLIYYSQIVNDFQKGDIAEGYSVSREKKESFPLTVTSAQKNPTAFYLCASSIGLAGGKNEQFFGPGTRLTVL.

V gene TRBV30 combines with J gene TRBJ1-2; possible D gene TRBD1, 6 bases. The V gene's germline CDR1 is GTSNPN and CDR2 SVGIG (reference sequence). The V and J ends lost 2 bases and 8 bases respectively, with 21 bases between them. This CDR3 has 15 residues. In DNA, the CDR3 is TGTGCCTGGAGTTCCCCGGGACAAGGGCACGGGGGCTACACCTTC. This codes for CAWSSPGQGHGGYTF. Complete variable domain (other parts from reference TRBV30 and TRBJ1-2): SQTIHQWPATLVQPVGSPLSLECTVEGTSNPNLYWYRQAAGRGLQLLFYSVGIGQISSEVPQNLSASRPQDRQFILSSKKLLLSDSGFYLCAWSSPGQGHGGYTFGSGTRLTVV.

V is TRBV6-1 and J is TRBJ1-3; 8 bases are shared with TRBD1. Germline loops: CDR1 MNHNS, CDR2 SASEGT. J gave up 4 bases and V 5 bases, and 4 bases lay outside the gene matches. This CDR3 contains 14 residues. CDR3 DNA: TGTGCCAGCAGTCGCGGACAGGGAGGAAACACCATATATTTT. Its protein is CASSRGQGGNTIYF.

This chain connects TRBV7-9 to TRBJ1-2; D unclear. V lost 5 bases, J lost 2 bases, and 12 bases lay in between. The length of the CDR3 is 14 residues. Germline V gene lookup returns CDR1 SEHNR and CDR2 FQNEAQ (reference sequence). CDR3 nucleotide sequence: TGTGCCAGCAGCGCCACCGCGGGGAACTATGGCTACACCTTC. Translating gives CASSATAGNYGYTF.

This clone was observed a few times. The V and J genes are TRBV15 and TRBJ2-1, with a tentative D call TRBD1 (7 bases). The CDR3 has 12 amino acids. Germline-derived CDR1 and CDR2 are LNHNV and YYDKDF (reference sequence). Trimming left V 2 bases short and J 10 bases short, with 9 bases between. The CDR3 protein is CATSRSGGEQFF. The DNA for the CDR3 is TGTGCCACCAGCAGATCAGGGGGGGAGCAGTTCTTC.

V gene TRBV2 combines with J gene TRBJ2-3; TRBD2 matches at 9 bases. Germline loops: CDR1 SNHLY, CDR2 FYNNEI. The V segment lost 3 bases and the J segment 0 bases; nucleotides outside the gene matches: 7. This CDR3 is 17 amino acids long. CDR3 nucleotides: TGTGCCAGCAGTGATCCGACTAGCGGAGCTAGCACAGATACGCAGTATTTT. It translates to CASSDPTSGASTDTQYF.

The V gene is TRBV7-9, the J gene TRBJ2-1; D gene ambiguous. The CDR3 loop spans 13 amino acids. CDR1 SEHNR and CDR2 FQNEAQ come from the germline V gene (reference sequence). V lost 6 bases and J 0 bases, leaving 6 bases between the germline ends. CDR3 coding DNA: TGTGCCAGCAGGATGAGCTCCTACAATGAGCAGTTCTTC. Translated, it gives CASRMSSYNEQFF.

This clone was counted a single time. V is TRBV7-9 and J is TRBJ2-1, with D tentatively TRBD2 (6 bases). The CDR3 consists of 14 residues. CDR1 is SEHNR and CDR2 is FQNEAQ in the germline V gene (reference sequence). DNA for the CDR3: TGTTCCTTGCCTAACCGGGACTCTATCAATGAGCAGTTCTTC. It codes for CSLPNRDSINEQFF.

The V and J genes are TRBV18 and TRBJ2-6; 8 nucleotides match TRBD2. The CDR3 totals 20 residues. CDR1 and CDR2 from the germline V gene are KGHSH and LQKENI. The J segment lost 0 bases and the V segment lost 3 bases, leaving 13 bases of the junction unmatched. The chain's CDR3 is CASSPRLVAGRPSGANVLTF. Written as DNA, the CDR3 is TGTGCCAGCTCACCTCGGCTGGTAGCGGGACGTCCCTCTGGGGCCAACGTCCTGACTTTC. Complete variable domain (other parts from reference TRBV18 and TRBJ2-6): NAGVMQNPRHLVRRRGQEARLRCSPMKGHSHVYWYRQLPEEGLKFMVYLQKENIIDESGMPKERFSAEFPKEGPSILRIQQVVRGDSAAYFCASSPRLVAGRPSGANVLTFGAGSRLTVL.

The J gene is TRBJ2-2, the V gene TRBV10-3; 13 bases are a match to TRBD2. The V and J ends lost 6 bases and 7 bases, in that order; junction bases with no gene match: 2. The length of the CDR3 is 14 residues. The V gene's germline CDR1 is ENHRY and CDR2 SYGVKD. The CDR3 bases are TGTGCCATCAGGGGACTAGCGGGAAACGGGGAGCTGTTTTTT. It translates to CAIRGLAGNGELFF.

This chain uses TRBV10-3 with TRBJ2-7, with D perhaps TRBD1 (6 bases). CDR1 ENHRY and CDR2 SYGVKD come from the germline V gene. V was trimmed by 6 bases and J by 5 bases, leaving 11 bases between them. The CDR3 has 12 residues. This CDR3 reads CAISVTGDEQYF. DNA of the CDR3: TGTGCCATCAGCGTGACAGGAGACGAGCAGTACTTC.